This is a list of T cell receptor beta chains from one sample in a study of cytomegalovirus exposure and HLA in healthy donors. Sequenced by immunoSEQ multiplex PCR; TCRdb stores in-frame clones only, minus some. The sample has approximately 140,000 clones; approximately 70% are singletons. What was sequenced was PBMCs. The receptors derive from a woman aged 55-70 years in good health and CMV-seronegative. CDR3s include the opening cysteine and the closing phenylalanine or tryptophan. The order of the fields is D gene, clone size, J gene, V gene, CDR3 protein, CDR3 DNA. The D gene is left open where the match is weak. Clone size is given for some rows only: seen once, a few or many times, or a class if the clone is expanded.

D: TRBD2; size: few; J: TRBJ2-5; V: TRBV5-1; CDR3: CASSLASRTSLETQYF; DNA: TGCGCCAGCAGCTTGGCATCTCGGACTAGCTTAGAGACCCAGTACTTC
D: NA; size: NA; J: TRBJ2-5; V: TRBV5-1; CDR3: CASRRWTGTGEETQYF; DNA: TGCGCCAGCAGGAGGTGGACGGGGACGGGGGAGGAGACCCAGTACTTC
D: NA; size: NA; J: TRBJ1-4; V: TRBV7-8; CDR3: CASSLGAGANEKLFF; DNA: TGTGCCAGCAGCTTAGGGGCAGGGGCTAATGAAAAACTGTTTTTT
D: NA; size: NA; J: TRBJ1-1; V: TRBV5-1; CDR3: CASSLTQGWMNTEAFF; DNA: TGCGCCAGCAGCTTGACGCAGGGATGGATGAACACTGAAGCTTTCTTT
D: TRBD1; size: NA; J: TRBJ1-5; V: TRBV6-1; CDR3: CASSESRTGSFQPQHF; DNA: TGTGCCAGCAGTGAAAGTCGGACAGGGTCTTTCCAGCCCCAGCATTTT
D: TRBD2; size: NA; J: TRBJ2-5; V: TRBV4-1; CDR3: CASSVAGGSQETQYF; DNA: TGCGCCAGCAGTGTAGCGGGGGGGTCCCAAGAGACCCAGTACTTC
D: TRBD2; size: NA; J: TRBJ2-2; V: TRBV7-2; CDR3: CASSFSGGATGELFF; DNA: TGTGCCAGCAGCTTTAGCGGGGGGGCGACCGGGGAGCTGTTTTTT
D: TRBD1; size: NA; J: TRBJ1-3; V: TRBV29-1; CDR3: CSVEQGVNTIYF; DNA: TGCAGCGTTGAACAGGGGGTAAACACCATATATTTT
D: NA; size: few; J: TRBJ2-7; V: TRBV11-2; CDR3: CASSLGGGYSYEQYF; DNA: TGTGCCAGCAGCTTAGGCGGCGGTTATTCCTACGAGCAGTACTTC
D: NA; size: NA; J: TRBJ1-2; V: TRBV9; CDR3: CASSTQDRFRYTF; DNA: TGTGCCAGCAGCACCCAAGACAGGTTCCGCTACACCTTC
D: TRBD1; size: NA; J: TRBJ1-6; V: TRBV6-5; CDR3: CASSYSGTGNSPLHF; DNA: TGTGCCAGCAGTTACTCCGGGACAGGGAATTCACCCCTCCACTTT
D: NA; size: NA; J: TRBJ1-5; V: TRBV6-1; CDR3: CASSFGRDSNQPQHF; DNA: TGTGCCAGCAGTTTTGGCAGGGATAGCAATCAGCCCCAGCATTTT
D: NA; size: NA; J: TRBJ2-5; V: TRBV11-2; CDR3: CASSPLGSQETQYF; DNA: TGTGCCAGCAGCCCGCTGGGCTCCCAAGAGACCCAGTACTTC
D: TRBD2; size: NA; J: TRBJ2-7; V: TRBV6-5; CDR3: CASRQRLAGTYEQYF; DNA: TGTGCCAGCAGACAAAGACTAGCGGGGACCTACGAGCAGTACTTC